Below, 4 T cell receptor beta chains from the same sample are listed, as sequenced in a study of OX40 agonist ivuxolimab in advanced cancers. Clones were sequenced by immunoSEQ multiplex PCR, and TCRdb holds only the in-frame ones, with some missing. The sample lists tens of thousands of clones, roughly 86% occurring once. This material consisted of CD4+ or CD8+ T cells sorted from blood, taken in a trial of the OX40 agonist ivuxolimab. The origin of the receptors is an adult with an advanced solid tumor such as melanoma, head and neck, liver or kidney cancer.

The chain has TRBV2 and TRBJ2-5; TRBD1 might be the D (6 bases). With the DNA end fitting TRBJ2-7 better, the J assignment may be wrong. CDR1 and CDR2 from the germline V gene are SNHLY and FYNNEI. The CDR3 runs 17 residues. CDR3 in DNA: TGTGCCAGCAGTGAGCGAGGTAGGGACAACCCCCTCTACGAGCAGTACTTC. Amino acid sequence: CASSERGRDNPLYEQYF.

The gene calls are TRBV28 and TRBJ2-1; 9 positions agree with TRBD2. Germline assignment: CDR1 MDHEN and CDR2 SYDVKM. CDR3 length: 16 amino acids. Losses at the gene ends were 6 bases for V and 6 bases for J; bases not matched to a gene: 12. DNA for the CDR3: TGTGCCAGCAGCTCTATAGCGGGAGACGCCTCCAATGAGCAGTTCTTC. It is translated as CASSSIAGDASNEQFF.

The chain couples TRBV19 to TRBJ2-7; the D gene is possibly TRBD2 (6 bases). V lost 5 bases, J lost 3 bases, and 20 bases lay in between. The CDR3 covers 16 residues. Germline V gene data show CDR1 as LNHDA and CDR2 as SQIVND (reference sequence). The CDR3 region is CASSDAAAGGNYEQYF. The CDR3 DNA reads TGTGCCAGTAGTGACGCAGCCGCAGGCGGGAACTACGAGCAGTACTTC.

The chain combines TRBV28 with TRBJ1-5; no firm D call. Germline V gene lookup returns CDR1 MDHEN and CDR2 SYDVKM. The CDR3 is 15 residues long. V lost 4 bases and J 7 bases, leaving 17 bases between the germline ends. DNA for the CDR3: TGTGCCAGCAGTTCCCCGGGTCCGGGGAGCCAGCCCCAGCATTTT. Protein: CASSSPGPGSQPQHF.